These T cell receptor beta chains were read from a single sample in a study of cytomegalovirus exposure and HLA in healthy donors. Measured with immunoSEQ multiplex PCR; TCRdb has only the in-frame clones, and not every one. Of around 65,000 clones listed, about three quarters are singletons. What was sequenced was PBMCs. The receptor source for this set is a woman aged 30 to 39 in good health and CMV-seropositive. Each CDR3 is given with its conserved first and last residue. The order of the fields is J gene, V gene, clone size, D gene, CDR3 DNA, CDR3 protein. D genes are given only for firm matches. Not every row has a clone size; where given, it reads once, few, many or a size class.

>TRBJ2-3|TRBV27|NA|TRBD1
TGTGCCAGCAGTTTATTCACAGGGGTTAGGGCAGATACGCAGTATTTT
CASSLFTGVRADTQYF
>TRBJ1-2|TRBV5-5|NA|NA
TGTGCCAGCAGCTTGGTGGGGGCAGGGAAAGGCTACACCTTC
CASSLVGAGKGYTF
>TRBJ2-1|TRBV11-3|NA|TRBD2
TGTGCCAGCAGTCCCGCGGGGGGCAATGAGCAGTTCTTC
CASSPAGGNEQFF
>TRBJ1-4|TRBV29-1|NA|NA
TGCAGCGCCCGGGACCGTCGAGGGGGACTGTTTTTT
CSARDRRGGLFF
>TRBJ2-1|TRBV7-8|NA|TRBD2
TGTGCCAGCAGCTTTGCACTAGCGGGAGGGGTTAATGAGCAGTTCTTC
CASSFALAGGVNEQFF
>TRBJ2-2|TRBV4-1|NA|TRBD2
TGCGCCAGCAGCCAAGACCCTGGGACTAGCGGGAGAGCCGGGGAGCTGTTTTTT
CASSQDPGTSGRAGELFF
>TRBJ2-1|TRBV4-2|NA|TRBD2
TGTGCCAGCAGCCCCTACCGGACTAGCGGGAGGACGAGCTCCTACAATGAGCAGTTCTTC
CASSPYRTSGRTSSYNEQFF
>TRBJ2-2|TRBV7-2|NA|NA
TGTGCCAGCAGCAACAGAGGGCTCAGGGGCACCGGGGAGCTGTTTTTT
CASSNRGLRGTGELFF
>TRBJ2-3|TRBV5-1|few|NA
TGCGCCAGCAGCTTGAACGGGAGATCTAGCACAGATACGCAGTATTTT
CASSLNGRSSTDTQYF
>TRBJ2-3|TRBV6-4|NA|TRBD2
TGTGCCAGCAGTGCTAGCGGGAGCACAGATACGCAGTATTTT
CASSASGSTDTQYF
>TRBJ1-1|TRBV6-6|once|NA
TGTGCCAGCAGTTCGTCGGACTTCGGTGAAGCTTTCTTT
CASSSSDFGEAFF
>TRBJ2-7|TRBV6-1|NA|TRBD2
TGTGCCAGCCTAGTATGGGGGGGCTACGAGCAGTACTTC
CASLVWGGYEQYF
>TRBJ2-2|TRBV7-3|NA|TRBD2
TGTGCCAGCAGCTTCAATAGCGGGAGAGGAACCGGGGAGCTGTTTTTT
CASSFNSGRGTGELFF
>TRBJ2-5|TRBV2|once|TRBD2
TGTGCCAGCAGTGAGAGTAGCGGGCCGCTGGGGACCCAGTACTTC
CASSESSGPLGTQYF
>TRBJ2-7|TRBV30|NA|TRBD1
TGTGCCTACGGGACAGACTACGAGCAGTACTTC
CAYGTDYEQYF
>TRBJ2-4|TRBV4-3|few|NA
TGCGCCAGCAGCCCAGCAGGGAATCAAAACATTCAGTACTTC
CASSPAGNQNIQYF
>TRBJ2-3|TRBV7-8|NA|TRBD2
TGTGCCAGCAGCACCGGACTAGCGGGAGGGAGCACAGATACGCAGTATTTT
CASSTGLAGGSTDTQYF
>TRBJ2-7|TRBV7-9|once|TRBD1
TGTGCCAGCAGCATCATGGGACAGCCGAGGGCCGAGCAGTACTTC
CASSIMGQPRAEQYF
>TRBJ2-7|TRBV7-9|NA|NA
TGTGCCAGCAGCTTGGGCCAGACGCTCTACGAGCAGTACTTC
CASSLGQTLYEQYF
>TRBJ2-7|TRBV19|once|NA
TGTGCCAGTAGCGGGAACTCATACGAGCAGTACTTC
CASSGNSYEQYF
>TRBJ1-1|TRBV28|NA|NA
TGTGCCAGCAGTTTAGGCAGGGCCTCGTCTTTCTTT
CASSLGRASSFF
>TRBJ2-7|TRBV28|NA|TRBD2
TGTGCCAGCAGCTACGGGACTAGCGGGAGATTTGCCTACGAGCAGTACTTC
CASSYGTSGRFAYEQYF
>TRBJ1-2|TRBV4-2|few|NA
TGTGCCAGCAGCCAAGGAGGGCAGGATGGCTACACCTTC
CASSQGGQDGYTF
>TRBJ1-2|TRBV10-3|NA|NA
TGTGCCATCAGTGACCCCGGGGGTTGGTATGGCTACACCTTC
CAISDPGGWYGYTF